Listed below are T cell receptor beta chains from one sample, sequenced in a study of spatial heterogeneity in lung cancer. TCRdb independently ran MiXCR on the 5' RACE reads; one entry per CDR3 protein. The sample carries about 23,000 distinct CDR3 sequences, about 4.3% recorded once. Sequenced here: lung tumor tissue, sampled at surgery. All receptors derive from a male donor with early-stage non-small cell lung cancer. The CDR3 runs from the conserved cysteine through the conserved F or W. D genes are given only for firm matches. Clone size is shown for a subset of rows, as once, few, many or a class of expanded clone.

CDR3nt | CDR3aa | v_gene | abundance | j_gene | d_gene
TGCAGTGCTAGTGAGGGAAGATGGCAGTTCTTC | CSASEGRWQFF | TRBV20-1 | many | TRBJ2-1 | .
TGTGCCAGCCAAACCGGGGGCAGACCCTACTATGGCTACACCTTC | CASQTGGRPYYGYTF | TRBV28 | . | TRBJ1-2 | .
TGTGCCAGCAGTGAAACCCTGGGACAGGGCCTCAATCAGCCCCAGCATTTT | CASSETLGQGLNQPQHF | TRBV6-1 | many | TRBJ1-5 | TRBD1
TGTGCCAGCAGCTTACCTCCGGGACTAGCGGGAGATAACAATGAGCAGTTCTTC | CASSLPPGLAGDNNEQFF | TRBV7-8 | few | TRBJ2-1 | TRBD2
TGTGCCAGCAGGAAGACAGCCACCTCTGGAAACACCATATATTTT | CASRKTATSGNTIYF | TRBV12-3/TRBV12-4 | many | TRBJ1-3 | .
TGTGCCAGCAGCTCGCTTTACTACAATGAGCAGTTCTTC | CASSSLYYNEQFF | TRBV7-2 | many | TRBJ2-1 | .
TGCGCCAGCAGCTTGTCCGCCAGGACCAATGAAAAACTGTTTTTT | CASSLSARTNEKLFF | TRBV5-1 | many | TRBJ1-4 | .
TGTGCCAGCTCACCAGTCTATGAGCAGTTCTTC | CASSPVYEQFF | TRBV18 | many | TRBJ2-1 | .
TGTGCCGCCTTCTCCTGGGACACTGAAGCTTTCTTT | CAAFSWDTEAFF | TRBV7-9 | many | TRBJ1-1 | .
TGTGCCAGCAGCCCTACTAGCGGGAAGGAGTTCTTC | CASSPTSGKEFF | TRBV7-9 | many | TRBJ2-1 | TRBD2
TGTGCCAGCAGTTACAACCCTCGGCTCCCCGAGACCCAGTACTTC | CASSYNPRLPETQYF | TRBV6-5 | few | TRBJ2-5 | .
TGTGCCAGCAGCCGGAACAGGGGGCAGGGAACAGATACGCAGTATTTT | CASSRNRGQGTDTQYF | TRBV28 | many | TRBJ2-3 | TRBD1
TGCAGCGTTGGAGGCTTACCAAATCAGCCCCAGCATTTT | CSVGGLPNQPQHF | TRBV29-1 | many | TRBJ1-5 | .
TGTGCCAGCAGCTCTCCAAGACAGGGCTACCCCTACGAGCAGTACTTC | CASSSPRQGYPYEQYF | TRBV7-9 | many | TRBJ2-7 | TRBD1
TGTGCCAGCAAAACAGCAGGGTCGGGCAGCAATCAGCCCCAGCATTTT | CASKTAGSGSNQPQHF | TRBV28 | many | TRBJ1-5 | .
TGCAGTGCTAGAGACAGGGCCAACTATGGCTACACCTTC | CSARDRANYGYTF | TRBV20-1 | many | TRBJ1-2 | .
TGCGCCAGCAGCTACAATAATGAGCAGTTCTTC | CASSYNNEQFF | TRBV5-1 | many | TRBJ2-1 | .
TGTGCCAGCAGTGAACCAGGGTTTCGGGCCGGCCAGTACTTC | CASSEPGFRAGQYF | TRBV6-5 | few | TRBJ2-5 | .
TGCAGTGCTAGAGGGCGGGACGATACCTACGAGCAGTACTTC | CSARGRDDTYEQYF | TRBV20-1 | many | TRBJ2-7 | .
TGTGCCAGCAGCACGACAGGGGGCAGCTCTGGAAACACCATATATTTT | CASSTTGGSSGNTIYF | TRBV5-5 | many | TRBJ1-3 | TRBD1
TGTGCCAGACAAATGGCCGCCGACCCATACAATGAGCAGTTCTTC | CARQMAADPYNEQFF | TRBV28 | many | TRBJ2-1 | .
TGCAGCGTTGAAGGGGTCAGGTTCCAAGAGACCCAGTACTTC | CSVEGVRFQETQYF | TRBV29-1 | many | TRBJ2-5 | .
TGTGCCTGTAAGGGGACAGCCTCCTGGCGCACTGAAGCTTTCTTT | CACKGTASWRTEAFF | TRBV28 | many | TRBJ1-1 | TRBD1
TGTGCCACCAGTGACCCGGGAGGGCTGAGAAATGAGCAGTTCTTC | CATSDPGGLRNEQFF | TRBV24-1 | many | TRBJ2-1 | TRBD2
TGTGCCAGCAGCGTAGCGGGAGGGTTCTTAAATGAGCAGTTCTTC | CASSVAGGFLNEQFF | TRBV9 | . | TRBJ2-1 | TRBD2
TGTGCCAGCAGTTACGGAGGGCCTCAGCCCCAGCATTTT | CASSYGGPQPQHF | TRBV6-2/TRBV6-3 | many | TRBJ1-5 | .